This TCR beta chain was profiled in a study of monozygotic twins with inflammatory bowel disease. Whole-study results and caveats: Limited statistical power may explain no repertoire similarity difference between concordant and discordant twins.

Approximately 3,600 ng of total RNA went into each TCR library. Two nested PCRs, run for roughly 15 and 9 cycles, were applied to TCRalpha and TCRbeta cDNA. TCRdb re-called the 5' RACE reads and shows each CDR3 protein once, DNA omitted. In total, the table holds 350,000 to 400,000 distinct CDR3 sequences. CDR1 and CDR2 (germline): DFQATT, SNEGSKA (reference sequence). This CDR3 spans 15 amino acids. Points on this clonotype: Its antigen is unknown.

The sequence derives from a human donor with ulcerative colitis or Crohn's disease, or a healthy co-twin of an affected twin (not recorded which). The sequenced material came from blood. This chain connects TRBV20-1 to TRBJ2-1; TCRdb returns TRBD1, unconfirmable since there is no DNA. The CDR3 spells CSARERTIPYGEQFF.